This TCR beta chain originates from a study of shared clonotypes between healthy human individuals. General study findings and limits: Generation probabilities were higher for clonotypes shared across all four sorted-subset donors than for unshared ones.

Negatively enriched CD4+ T cells were divided by CD45RA into naive and memory. Concerning this clone: Its antigen is as yet unknown.

An assay was performed, and its level was deep. The protocol was immunoSEQ multiplex PCR, while the TCRdb copy is restricted to in-frame clones and leaves out a portion. The sample comprises more than 900,000 clones, around 78% of which are singletons, and 0.5% to 0.65% rests with the top ten. V was cut by 2 bases and J by 8 bases, with 9 bases left in between. The CDR3 has 11 amino acids. From germline, CDR1 is GTSNPN and CDR2 SVGIG (reference sequence). The receptor was isolated from a man younger than 35 in good health. Some clones in this sample may be carry-over from other donors' samples. This sequence joins TRBV30 and TRBJ1-2; D uncertain. Sequences were obtained from memory CD4+ T cells from PBMCs. Subset reported: CD45RA-negative fraction. The CDR3 region is CAWSNSYGYTF. The CDR3 DNA reads as TGTGCCTGGAGTAACAGTTACGGCTACACCTTC.